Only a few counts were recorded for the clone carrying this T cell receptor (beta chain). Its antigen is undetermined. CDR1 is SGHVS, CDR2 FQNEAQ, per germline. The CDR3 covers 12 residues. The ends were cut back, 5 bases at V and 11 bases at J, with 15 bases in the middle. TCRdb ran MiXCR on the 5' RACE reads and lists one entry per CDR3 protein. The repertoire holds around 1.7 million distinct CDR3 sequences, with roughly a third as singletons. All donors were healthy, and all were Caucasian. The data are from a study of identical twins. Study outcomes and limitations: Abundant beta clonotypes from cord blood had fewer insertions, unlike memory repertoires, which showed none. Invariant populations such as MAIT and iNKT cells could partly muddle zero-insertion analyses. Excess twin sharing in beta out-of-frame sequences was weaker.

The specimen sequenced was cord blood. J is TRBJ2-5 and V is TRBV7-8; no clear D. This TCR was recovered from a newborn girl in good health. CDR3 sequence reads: CASSIRNTQQYF. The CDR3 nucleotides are TGTGCCAGCAGCATAAGAAACACTCAGCAGTACTTC.